This TCR beta chain was sequenced during a study of neoadjuvant anti-PD-1 for oral cavity cancer. The wider study: Around day 43, patients without progression received a fourth nivolumab dose before surgery. Whole-study findings and limits: Higher pretreatment Treg/Th17 ratios tracked higher pretreatment blood clonality.

Clones were sequenced by immunoSEQ multiplex PCR, and TCRdb holds only the in-frame ones, with some missing. Here the sample spans 11,000 to 15,000 clones, about 70% being singletons. As concerns this clone: The antigen is undetermined.

The ends lost 2 bases at V and 7 bases at J; junction bases unmatched: 7. Germline V gives CDR1 SGHRS, CDR2 YFSETQ. The CDR3 has 15 amino acids. This receptor was taken from a person aged 35-79 years with oral cavity squamous cell carcinoma. This chain joins TRBV5-1 and TRBJ2-1; 9 bases are a match to TRBD2. Material: PBMCs, obtained before nivolumab (anti-PD-1) treatment. CDR3 protein: CASSLAGTSSNEQFF. CDR3 nucleotide sequence: TGCGCCAGCAGCTTAGCCGGGACTAGCAGTAATGAGCAGTTCTTC. The entire variable domain, with the rest obtained from reference TRBV5-1 and TRBJ2-1, is as follows: KAGVTQTPRYLIKTRGQQVTLSCSPISGHRSVSWYQQTPGQGLQFLFEYFSETQRNKGNFPGRFSGRQFSNSRSEMNVSTLELGDSALYLCASSLAGTSSNEQFFGPGTRLTVL.